The 10 T cell receptor beta chains below were found in one sample sequenced in a study of shared clonotypes between healthy human individuals. Only in-frame clones appear in the TCRdb table, and some are missing; sequencing was by immunoSEQ multiplex PCR. The profile shows roughly 1,500,000 clones, around 98.5% of them singletons. The sequencing sample was made of naive CD4+ T cells sorted from blood. The subset was: CD45RA+ positively selected. The receptors were sampled from a man in his thirties or forties in good health.

V is TRBV18 and J is TRBJ2-7; 8 nucleotides match TRBD2. The V gene's germline CDR1 is KGHSH and CDR2 LQKENI. V trimming: 3 bases; J trimming: 2 bases; junction bases outside the gene matches: 6. The CDR3 runs 15 residues. CDR3 DNA: TGTGCCAGCTCACCCGACGTACTAGCGGCCTACGAGCAGTACTTC. Translated: CASSPDVLAAYEQYF. Drawing the rest from reference TRBV18 and TRBJ2-7, the complete variable domain is NAGVMQNPRHLVRRRGQEARLRCSPMKGHSHVYWYRQLPEEGLKFMVYLQKENIIDESGMPKERFSAEFPKEGPSILRIQQVVRGDSAAYFCASSPDVLAAYEQYFGPGTRLTVT.

The V call is TRBV27, the J call TRBJ2-5; D possibly matches TRBD1 or TRBD2 (5 bases each). The V gene's germline CDR1 is MNHEY and CDR2 SMNVEV (reference sequence). The CDR3 is 16 amino acids. V lost 5 bases to trimming and J lost 5 bases, with 21 bases between them. The CDR3 loop reads CASSLRGAGDLETQYF. DNA for the CDR3: TGTGCCAGCAGTCTCCGAGGGGCTGGGGATTTGGAGACCCAGTACTTC.

The J gene is TRBJ2-5, the V gene TRBV5-4; 11 positions match TRBD2. J gave up 5 bases and V 3 bases, and 6 bases lay outside the gene matches. Germline values: CDR1 SGHNT, CDR2 YYREEE (reference sequence). The CDR3 has 15 residues. The CDR3 DNA reads as TGTGCCAGCAGCTCTCTAGCGGGAGGCGGGGAGACCCAGTACTTC. It yields the protein CASSSLAGGGETQYF.

The chain is built from TRBV18 and TRBJ2-7; D not certain. Deletions cut 2 bases from V and 6 bases from J, with 14 bases between. The CDR3 has 14 residues. In germline, CDR1 is KGHSH, CDR2 LQKENI. CDR3 sequence reads: CASSPSAGDIEQYF. Here the CDR3 DNA reads TGTGCCAGCTCACCATCGGCAGGAGATATCGAGCAGTACTTC.

The rearrangement links TRBV27 to TRBJ2-2, with TRBD2 as a possible D gene (6 bases). CDR1 is MNHEY, CDR2 SMNVEV, per germline (reference sequence). The germline V and J ends were trimmed by 6 bases and 1 base, with 24 bases remaining between them. This CDR3 spans 19 amino acids. The CDR3 here is CASRKRTTRGLLNTGELFF. The CDR3 coding sequence is TGTGCCAGCAGGAAAAGGACTACGCGGGGACTGTTGAACACCGGGGAGCTGTTTTTT.

This chain links TRBV7-9 with TRBJ2-7; TRBD2 is a possible D gene (5 bases). Per germline, CDR1 SEHNR and CDR2 FQNEAQ (reference sequence). The CDR3 loop spans 13 amino acids. Trimming cost V 4 bases and J 2 bases, with 9 bases left between them. Here the CDR3 DNA reads TGTGCCAGCAGCTCCAGCGGAGCCTACGAGCAGTACTTC. Protein product: CASSSSGAYEQYF. Based on the CDR3 plus reference TRBV7-9 and TRBJ2-7, the full variable domain is DTGVSQNPRHKITKRGQNVTFRCDPISEHNRLYWYRQTLGQGPEFLTYFQNEAQLEKSRLLSDRFSAERPKGSFSTLEIQRTEQGDSAMYLCASSSSGAYEQYFGPGTRLTVT.

The V call is TRBV9, the J call TRBJ1-1, with 10 bases that match TRBD1. This CDR3 comprises 15 residues. In germline, CDR1 is SGDLS, CDR2 YYNGEE. With V trimmed by 5 bases and J by 4 bases, 8 bases remained unmatched. The CDR3 loop is CASSRQGAPSTEAFF. CDR3 nucleotides: TGTGCCAGCAGTCGACAGGGGGCGCCTAGCACTGAAGCTTTCTTT.

The chain has TRBV28 and TRBJ2-7; the D call may be TRBD1 or TRBD2 (5 bases each). V was trimmed by 8 bases and J by 6 bases, leaving 11 bases between them. The CDR3 extends over 11 amino acids. Germline CDR1 MDHEN, CDR2 SYDVKM. CDR3 nucleotide sequence: TGTGCCAGCGAAGGGACGTTCGAGCAGTACTTC. Protein: CASEGTFEQYF.

The chain links TRBV6-1 to TRBJ2-7, with D hard to call. Germline V gene lookup returns CDR1 MNHNS and CDR2 SASEGT. Trimming pared 0 bases from V and 5 bases from J, leaving 17 bases between. CDR3 length: 16 residues. For the CDR3, the DNA is TGTGCCAGCAGTGAAGCGAAAGGTCTCCTGAGCCACGAGCAGTACTTC. The encoded protein is CASSEAKGLLSHEQYF.

This rearrangement joins TRBV10-2 to TRBJ2-5, with TRBD2 matching over 8 bases. The germline CDR1 and CDR2 sequences are WSHSY and SAAADI. This CDR3 region has 15 residues. V was clipped by 7 bases and J by 3 bases; unmatched bases: 10. The CDR3 bases are TGCGCCAGCACCGCGAGCGGGAGTAGTGAAGAGACCCAGTACTTC. It encodes CASTASGSSEETQYF.